The next 17 T cell receptor beta chains were all read from a single sample in a study of T cell repertoires in cytomegalovirus infection. TCRdb redid the calling of the reads with MiXCR, one entry per CDR3 protein. This table has approximately 180,000 distinct CDR3 sequences, 8.5% to 10% appearing once. Input material: PBMCs. These receptors were collected from a human donor in good health (CMV status not recorded). Some clones in this sample may be carry-over from other donors' samples.

This clonotype was picked up many times. The V and J genes are TRBV7-2 and TRBJ1-3; a weak D match, TRBD1 (5 bases). Germline CDR1 SGHTA, CDR2 FQGNSA. This CDR3 region has 15 residues. V was clipped by 5 bases and J by 2 bases, with 13 bases between them. In nucleotides, the CDR3 is TGTGCCAGCAGCCGCGGGACGGATCCTGGAAACACCATATATTTT. Translating gives CASSRGTDPGNTIYF. The variable domain in full, completed from reference TRBV7-2 and TRBJ1-3, reads GAGVSQSPSNKVTEKGKDVELRCDPISGHTALYWYRQSLGQGLEFLIYFQGNSAPDKSGLPSDRFSAERTGGSVSTLTIQRTQQEDSAVYLCASSRGTDPGNTIYFGEGSWLTVV.

The table lists this clonotype with many counts. The V gene is TRBV6-2 or TRBV6-3, the J gene TRBJ2-7, with D perhaps TRBD1 or TRBD2 (5 bases each). Deletions cut 2 bases from V and 7 bases from J, with 12 bases between. Germline assignment: CDR1 MNHEY and CDR2 SVGEGT. The CDR3 length is 13 residues. The CDR3 sequence: CASSYAAGSEQYF. The CDR3 nucleotides are TGTGCCAGCAGTTACGCGGCAGGGAGTGAGCAGTACTTC.

This clonotype was seen repeatedly, ten times or more. The CDR3, as DNA: TGTGCCAGCAGCTTTTGGGTTCGCGACACTGAAGCTTTCTTT. Amino acids: CASSFWVRDTEAFF. The V and J genes are TRBV7-2 and TRBJ1-1; D is unresolved. CDR1 and CDR2 from the germline V gene are SGHTA and FQGNSA. CDR3 size: 14 residues. V was pared by 3 bases and J by 3 bases, with 11 bases between. Full variable domain (missing parts from reference TRBV7-2 and TRBJ1-1): GAGVSQSPSNKVTEKGKDVELRCDPISGHTALYWYRQSLGQGLEFLIYFQGNSAPDKSGLPSDRFSAERTGGSVSTLTIQRTQQEDSAVYLCASSFWVRDTEAFFGQGTRLTVV.

Many counts were recorded for this clonotype. The chain is built from TRBV12-3 or TRBV12-4 and TRBJ1-1; D is perhaps TRBD1 (6 bases). CDR3 length equals 14 residues. Trimming took off 5 bases at V and 1 base at J, with 11 bases between the two ends. The CDR3 loop reads CASSPTGKNTEAFF. For the CDR3, the DNA is TGTGCCAGCAGTCCTACAGGGAAGAACACTGAAGCTTTCTTT.

This clonotype has ten or more counts. Written as DNA, the CDR3 is TGTGCCAGCAGCCCCCCGGTGCTGCCCTTGAATGAGCAGTTCTTC. This codes for CASSPPVLPLNEQFF. V and J are TRBV5-4 and TRBJ2-1; D is uncertain. V lost 4 bases and J 7 bases, leaving 18 bases between the germline ends. Germline V lookup: CDR1 SGHNT, CDR2 YYREEE (reference sequence). The CDR3 covers 15 residues.

This clonotype has ten or more counts. The chain uses TRBV28 and TRBJ2-7, with D unresolved. The CDR3 consists of 11 residues. CDR1 is MDHEN and CDR2 is SYDVKM in the germline V gene. The V gene lost 10 bases and the J gene lost 6 bases, with 13 bases spanning the gap. The CDR3 region is CATRTPAEQYF. The CDR3 nucleotides are TGTGCCACCAGAACCCCCGCCGAGCAGTACTTC.

A few counts support this clonotype. The chain links TRBV29-1 to TRBJ2-5; 8 nucleotides align to TRBD2. The CDR3 length is 13 residues. The J segment lost 5 bases and the V segment lost 3 bases, leaving 5 bases of the junction unmatched. Looked up from germline, CDR1 is SQVTM and CDR2 is ANQGSEA. The DNA of the CDR3 is TGCAGCGTTGAGGGCGGGGGGTGGGAGACCCAGTACTTC. It translates to CSVEGGGWETQYF.

The chain employs TRBV7-3 and TRBJ1-3; weak D call: TRBD1 (6 bases). Trimming left V 5 bases short and J 4 bases short, with 18 bases between. This CDR3 is 16 amino acids long. Germline-derived CDR1 and CDR2 are SGHTA and FQGTGA. The CDR3 spells CASSPSAGAGGNTIYF. The CDR3 DNA sequence: TGTGCCAGCAGCCCCAGTGCAGGGGCAGGCGGAAACACCATATATTTT.

This clonotype came up many times. The genes are TRBV7-2 and TRBJ1-2; 7 bases map to TRBD1. The CDR3 is 15 amino acids. The germline gives CDR1 SGHTA, CDR2 FQGNSA. V gave up 3 bases and J gave up 5 bases; unmatched junction bases: 9. The CDR3 is CASSLITGEMYGYTF. The CDR3 DNA reads as TGTGCCAGCAGCTTGATAACAGGGGAGATGTATGGCTACACCTTC. Full variable domain (remainder filled in from reference TRBV7-2 and TRBJ1-2): GAGVSQSPSNKVTEKGKDVELRCDPISGHTALYWYRQSLGQGLEFLIYFQGNSAPDKSGLPSDRFSAERTGGSVSTLTIQRTQQEDSAVYLCASSLITGEMYGYTFGSGTRLTVV.

This clonotype was detected ten times or more. CDR3: CASSLEASTEAFF. Written as DNA, the CDR3 is TGTGCCAGCAGCTTAGAGGCAAGCACTGAAGCTTTCTTT. The gene calls are TRBV7-2 and TRBJ1-1; D call uncertain. Germline V gives CDR1 SGHTA, CDR2 FQGNSA. This CDR3 is built from 13 residues. The germline V and J ends were trimmed by 1 base and 4 bases, with 7 bases remaining between them.

This clonotype was detected ten times or more. The chain is built from TRBV7-2 and TRBJ1-6; TRBD1 matches at 9 bases. The trim removed 4 bases at V and 5 bases at J, leaving 3 bases unmatched. Germline loops: CDR1 SGHTA, CDR2 FQGNSA. The CDR3 runs to 15 residues. The CDR3 here is CASSSRQGDNSPLHF. The DNA for the CDR3 is TGTGCCAGCAGCTCGAGACAGGGGGATAATTCACCCCTCCACTTT.

This clonotype was recorded at least ten times. The chain carries TRBV7-2 and TRBJ1-2, with D hard to call. The germline V gene has CDR1 SGHTA and CDR2 FQGNSA. The CDR3 totals 13 residues. V lost 6 bases and J lost 2, with 10 bases in between. The CDR3 protein is CASSPDKNYGYTF. The CDR3 nucleotides read TGTGCCAGCAGTCCCGACAAGAACTATGGCTACACCTTC.

There are many counts of this clonotype. This chain joins TRBV7-2 and TRBJ1-5; D not resolved. Per the germline V gene, CDR1 is SGHTA and CDR2 is FQGNSA. The CDR3 is made up of 12 amino acids. V lost 5 bases and J lost 3, with 5 bases in between. CDR3 sequence (DNA): TGTGCCAGCAGCGATCCCAATCAGCCCCAGCATTTT. Its protein product is CASSDPNQPQHF.

This clonotype was counted a few times. The genes are TRBV12-3 or TRBV12-4 and TRBJ2-6, with D possibly TRBD2 on 5 matching bases. The CDR3 contains 16 residues. V was shortened by 5 bases and J by 1 base, with 12 bases between the two germline ends. The CDR3 nucleotides read TGTGCCAGCAGTCCCTCGGGGTTTTCTGGGGCCAACGTCCTGACTTTC. Residues: CASSPSGFSGANVLTF.

This clonotype was seen many times. The J gene is TRBJ1-4, the V gene TRBV7-2; 7 nucleotides align to TRBD1. The germline gives CDR1 SGHTA, CDR2 FQGNSA. After removal of 3 bases from V and 6 bases from J, the junction contained 7 bases not matched to a gene. The length of the CDR3 is 15 residues. The CDR3 here is CASSFNRGLYEKLFF. The CDR3 DNA follows: TGTGCCAGCAGCTTCAACAGGGGCCTTTATGAAAAACTGTTTTTT.

The chain combines TRBV7-8 with TRBJ2-7, with 10 bases matching TRBD2. With 7 bases clipped from V and 7 bases from J, the junction kept 13 bases outside the gene matches. Germline CDR1 is SGHVS and CDR2 is FQNEAQ. The CDR3 sequence is 15 residues long. CDR3 nucleotides: TGTGCCAGCACCCCCAGGCCTAGCGGGAGTGGTGAGCAGTACTTC. Protein product: CASTPRPSGSGEQYF. Supplemented by reference TRBV7-8 and TRBJ2-7, the full variable domain reads GAGVSQSPRYKVAKRGQDVALRCDPISGHVSLFWYQQALGQGPEFLTYFQNEAQLDKSGLPSDRFFAERPEGSVSTLKIQRTQQEDSAVYLCASTPRPSGSGEQYFGPGTRLTVT.

This clonotype was recorded many times. The chain joins TRBV7-2 to TRBJ2-4; TRBD1 agrees at 7 bases. The CDR3 runs 14 residues. With V trimmed by 1 base and J by 7 bases, 4 bases remained unmatched. The germline CDR1 and CDR2 sequences are SGHTA and FQGNSA. In nucleotides, the CDR3 is TGTGCCAGCAGCTTAGAGGGGGCCCGGAACATTCAGTACTTC. This gives the protein CASSLEGARNIQYF.